These 14 T cell receptor beta chains were all obtained from the same sample, sequenced in a study of identical twins. Via MiXCR, TCRdb re-called the 5' RACE reads, giving one row per CDR3 protein. The profile shows approximately 1.8 million distinct CDR3 sequences, 25% to 35% of them singletons. The sequenced sample consisted of cord blood. The receptors stem from a newborn girl in good health.

This chain links TRBV3-1 with TRBJ2-1; a possible D gene is TRBD2 (6 bases). This CDR3 has 16 residues. The V gene lost 3 bases and the J gene lost 8 bases, with 20 bases spanning the gap. The germline gives CDR1 LGHDT, CDR2 YNNKEL (reference sequence). The CDR3, as DNA: TGTGCCAGCAGCCAGGACGGGAGACCCTTAGGCGATGAGCAGTTCTTC. This sequence encodes CASSQDGRPLGDEQFF.

In DNA form, the CDR3 reads TGTGCCACCAGTGATTTGCAGCGGGAGTGGGACAATGAGCAGTTCTTC. It translates to CATSDLQREWDNEQFF. J is TRBJ2-1 and V is TRBV24-1; TRBD2 agrees at 8 bases. The CDR3 extends over 16 amino acids. Germline V lookup: CDR1 KGHDR, CDR2 SFDVKD. V shed 0 bases, J shed 5 bases, and the junction held 5 bases outside the gene matches.

As concerns this clonotype: Possible read error: a much larger clone is one base away. The rearrangement uses TRBV28 and TRBJ2-6; D is perhaps TRBD1 (6 bases). CDR3 size: 16 residues. Germline CDR1 reads MDHEN; CDR2 reads SYDVKM. This CDR3 is CASNLLDSSGANVLTF. As DNA, the CDR3 is TGTGCCAGCAATTTATTGGACAGCTCTGGGGCCAACGTCCTGACTTTC. The full variable domain, in which reference TRBV28 and TRBJ2-6 provide the parts outside the CDR3, is DVKVTQSSRYLVKRTGEKVFLECVQDMDHENMFWYRQDPGLGLRLIYFSYDVKMKEKGDIPEGYSVSREKKERFSLILESASTNQTSMYLCASNLLDSSGANVLTFGAGSRLTVL.

This clonotype was recorded at least ten times. V usage is TRBV27 and J usage is TRBJ1-2; D perhaps matches TRBD1 (5 bases). This CDR3 comprises 14 residues. V lost 5 bases and J lost 0, with 10 bases in between. Germline lookup yields CDR1 MNHEY and CDR2 SMNVEV (reference sequence). This CDR3 is CASSRRGSNYGYTF. DNA of the CDR3: TGTGCCAGCAGTCGCCGGGGGTCTAACTATGGCTACACCTTC.

This clonotype was observed a handful of times. CDR3: CASSLLSRAGDSYEQYF. CDR3 nucleotide sequence: TGTGCCAGCAGTTTATTATCCCGAGCGGGAGACTCCTACGAGCAGTACTTC. This chain joins TRBV12-3 or TRBV12-4 and TRBJ2-7; 8 nucleotides agree with TRBD2. This CDR3 contains 17 residues. J lost 0 bases, V lost 2 bases, and 9 bases had no gene match.

V usage is TRBV30 and J usage is TRBJ1-2; the match to TRBD1 covers 7 bases. The CDR3 sequence is 13 residues long. The V gene's germline CDR1 is GTSNPN and CDR2 SVGIG (reference sequence). The V segment lost 4 bases and the J segment 5 bases; nucleotides outside the gene matches: 7. The CDR3 is CAWMGQLLYGYTF. CDR3 coding DNA: TGTGCCTGGATGGGACAGCTTTTATATGGCTACACCTTC.

This chain joins TRBV7-4 and TRBJ2-7, with a possible D match to TRBD2 (7 bases). CDR1 is SGHVT and CDR2 is SQSDAQ in the germline V gene. This CDR3 has 16 amino acids. Trimming shortened V by 0 bases and J by 2 bases, and 14 bases separated the two germline ends. This CDR3 is CASSLAPTGRAYEQYF. DNA of the CDR3: TGTGCCAGCAGCTTAGCCCCAACAGGGAGGGCCTACGAGCAGTACTTC. Full variable domain (rest looked up from reference TRBV7-4 and TRBJ2-7): GAGVSQSPRYKVAKRGRDVALRCDSISGHVTLYWYRQTLGQGSEVLTYSQSDAQRDKSGRPSGRFSAERPERSVSTLKIQRTEQGDSAVYLCASSLAPTGRAYEQYFGPGTRLTVT.

The chain links TRBV4-2 to TRBJ2-1; D gene unclear. Germline CDR1 reads LGHNA; CDR2 reads YNFKEQ. The CDR3 extends over 13 amino acids. Trimming removed 1 base at V and 9 bases at J, with 10 bases between. CDR3: CASSQATHSEQFF. The DNA for the CDR3 is TGTGCCAGCAGCCAAGCCACACACAGTGAGCAGTTCTTC.

This clonotype has just a few counts. The CDR3 protein is CASSFPRAGVDEQYF. DNA of the CDR3: TGCGCCAGCAGCTTCCCTCGAGCGGGAGTCGACGAGCAGTACTTC. The V gene is TRBV5-1, the J gene TRBJ2-7; 8 nucleotides agree with TRBD2. Germline loops: CDR1 SGHRS, CDR2 YFSETQ. This CDR3 is 15 amino acids long. Trimming took 2 bases from V and 5 from J; bases not matched to a gene: 9.

V gene TRBV12-3 or TRBV12-4 combines with J gene TRBJ2-4; 7 bases match TRBD2. The length of the CDR3 is 16 residues. J lost 6 bases, V lost 1 base, and 9 bases had no gene match. The CDR3 spells CASSLEGGSGGNIQYF. The CDR3 DNA sequence: TGTGCCAGCAGTTTAGAGGGCGGGAGTGGAGGAAACATTCAGTACTTC.

Of note for this clonotype: A read error is possible here, since a much larger clone lies one base away. This is likely a read error, given that the CDR3 carries no conserved phenylalanine or tryptophan at its end. The V gene is TRBV14, the J gene TRBJ2-3; D not resolved. The CDR3 is 13 residues long. CDR1 is SGHDN, CDR2 FVKESK, per germline. Trimming cost V 1 base and J 8 bases, with 10 bases left between them. CDR3 in DNA: TGTGCCAGCAGCCAAGTCGACTTCGCTACGCAGTATGTT. It yields the protein CASSQVDFATQYV.

This chain's CDR3 is CSVASGTGSFGELFF. The CDR3 DNA sequence: TGCAGCGTTGCCTCCGGGACAGGGTCCTTCGGGGAGCTGTTTTTT. V gene TRBV29-1 combines with J gene TRBJ2-2; TRBD1 matches 9 bases. With 4 bases clipped from V and 7 bases from J, the junction kept 10 bases outside the gene matches. Germline CDR1 SQVTM, CDR2 ANQGSEA. This CDR3 region has 15 residues.

The rearrangement uses TRBV15 and TRBJ2-5, with unresolved D. V was trimmed by 0 bases and J by 5 bases, leaving 10 bases between them. Looked up from germline, CDR1 is LNHNV and CDR2 is YYDKDF (reference sequence). The CDR3 runs 14 residues. CDR3 coding DNA: TGTGCCACCAGCAGAGATCGATCCGGGGAGACCCAGTACTTC. It encodes CATSRDRSGETQYF.

J is TRBJ2-1 and V is TRBV6-2 or TRBV6-3; D not certain. This CDR3 spans 14 amino acids. With 6 bases removed from V and 10 bases from J, the gap between germline ends came to 19 bases. Per the germline V gene, CDR1 is MNHEY and CDR2 is SVGEGT. The CDR3 sequence is CASRTQTVPYEQFF. DNA for the CDR3: TGTGCCAGCAGGACGCAGACCGTCCCCTACGAGCAGTTCTTC.